A few counts support the clone carrying this T cell receptor (beta chain). Its antigen is not known. Stated time point: inflamed ileum from the surgical specimen. Eligibility required adulthood, ileal or ileocolonic Crohn's disease and indicated ileocolonic resection. These data belong to a study of T cell repertoires in ileal Crohn's disease. Study-wide context: 35% were active smokers at surgery; median disease duration was about 7.5 years.

The study's findings and limits: High-frequency clones were more common in sorted CD8 than CD4 cells. Every patient over 26.8% clonality showed endoscopic recurrence.

This CDR3 region has 13 residues. V was clipped by 1 base and J by 4 bases, with 7 bases between them. Per germline, CDR1 SGHTA and CDR2 FQGNSA. The assay was immunoSEQ multiplex PCR, and TCRdb's table has in-frame clones only and misses some. The table lists approximately 14,000 clones, approximately 80% of them singletons. The clonotype originates from an adult with Crohn's disease. The sequenced sample was ileal tissue. V gene TRBV7-2 combines with J gene TRBJ1-2; D is ambiguous. CDR3 sequence reads: CASSLGQLYGYTF. The CDR3 coding sequence is TGTGCCAGCAGCTTAGGACAACTCTATGGCTACACCTTC. The variable domain in full, completed from reference TRBV7-2 and TRBJ1-2, reads GAGVSQSPSNKVTEKGKDVELRCDPISGHTALYWYRQSLGQGLEFLIYFQGNSAPDKSGLPSDRFSAERTGGSVSTLTIQRTQQEDSAVYLCASSLGQLYGYTFGSGTRLTVV.